This T cell receptor beta chain was captured in a study of T-cell reconstitution after alpha-beta-depleted transplantation in children. This clonotype has a count of ten or more. J lost 2 bases, V lost 4 bases, and 3 bases had no gene match. The germline V gene has CDR1 SGHTS and CDR2 YDEGEE. The length of the CDR3 is 15 residues. TCRbeta library preparation incorporated unique molecular identifiers. TCRdb independently ran MiXCR on the PCR reads; one entry per CDR3 protein. This sample yields around 16,000 distinct CDR3 sequences, of which about 5% are seen a single time; 6.5% to 8.5% belongs to the top ten.

This sequence joins TRBV5-8 and TRBJ2-5, with 12 positions matching TRBD2. Specimen: PBMCs, collected before TCRalphabeta/CD19-depleted stem cell transplant. This sequence originates from a boy younger than 18 with acute lymphoblastic leukemia, due to receive a stem cell transplant. The CDR3 here is CASSVGLAGQETQYF. The CDR3 DNA reads TGTGCCAGCAGCGTCGGACTAGCGGGGCAAGAGACCCAGTACTTC.